The 3 T cell receptor beta chains below all came from one sample that was sequenced in a study of human T cells and chemical hapten exposure. This sample's time point: pre-sensitization, week 0. This sample's treatment: therapeutic diphenylcyclopropenone sensitization with weekly scalp DPC. One entry per CDR3 protein, called by TCRdb with MiXCR from the RACE reads. Of roughly 120,000 distinct CDR3 sequences listed, 13% are singletons. Sequencing was performed on whole blood, taken in connection with sensitization to the hapten diphenylcyclopropenone (DPC). These receptors all come from a woman aged 18-29 years with alopecia areata. Some clones in this sample may be carry-over from other donors' samples.

This clonotype was seen only a few times. The J gene is TRBJ2-3, the V gene TRBV28; D is unresolved. In germline, CDR1 is MDHEN, CDR2 SYDVKM. The CDR3 is 11 residues long. The V gene lost 4 bases and the J gene lost 6 bases, with 5 bases spanning the gap. The chain's CDR3 is CASSSSDTQYF. The CDR3 DNA follows: TGTGCCAGCAGTTCGTCGGATACGCAGTATTTT.

This clonotype occurred a few times. The J gene is TRBJ1-5, the V gene TRBV2; no clear D. Per the germline V gene, CDR1 is SNHLY and CDR2 is FYNNEI. CDR3 size: 14 residues. The ends were cut back, 4 bases at V and 3 bases at J, with 10 bases in the middle. The CDR3 spells CASSAGGNNQPQHF. CDR3 sequence (DNA): TGTGCCAGCAGTGCTGGTGGGAACAATCAGCCCCAGCATTTT.

The chain couples TRBV5-1 to TRBJ2-1; D tentatively fits TRBD1 or TRBD2 (5 bases each). The CDR3 sequence is 15 residues long. With 1 base removed from V and 2 bases from J, the gap between germline ends came to 10 bases. CDR1 SGHRS and CDR2 YFSETQ come from the germline V gene. The CDR3 DNA follows: TGCGCCAGCAGCTTGAGAGGGGCTACCTACAATGAGCAGTTCTTC. Protein sequence: CASSLRGATYNEQFF. The variable domain in full, with the rest retrieved from reference TRBV5-1 and TRBJ2-1, is KAGVTQTPRYLIKTRGQQVTLSCSPISGHRSVSWYQQTPGQGLQFLFEYFSETQRNKGNFPGRFSGRQFSNSRSEMNVSTLELGDSALYLCASSLRGATYNEQFFGPGTRLTVL.